The TCR beta chain described here comes from a study of naive and memory T cell subsets. The CDR3 has 16 residues. V lost 3 bases to trimming and J lost 5 bases; unmatched junction nucleotides: 16. Germline CDR1 DFQATT, CDR2 SNEGSKA (reference sequence). In regard to this clonotype: Its specificity is not known.

Two oligonucleotides, mixed equimolar, formed the beta constant-region primer covering TRBC1 and TRBC2. Four rounds of PCR amplified the ligated cDNA using nested alpha and beta constant-region primers plus SP2. A 12-nucleotide UMI and the SP2 primer were added to the cDNA 3' end by oligonucleotide ligation. TCRdb processed the UMI-ligation and nested PCR reads anew with MiXCR; each CDR3 protein has one entry. The sample consists of 150,000 or so distinct CDR3 sequences, 22% of them appearing once. Points from the study as a whole: Activation and differentiation may alter RNA-based TCR counts. A few larger clonotypes appeared in naive repertoires, especially CD8, possibly memory cells re-expressing CD45RA.

The sequencing sample was made of naive CD4+ T cells from blood. The receptor was derived from a human donor in good health. V usage is TRBV20-1 and J usage is TRBJ2-7; 7 bases line up with TRBD1. CDR3: CSASRERGRIANEQYF. The CDR3 nucleotides are TGCAGTGCTAGTCGGGAAAGGGGGCGAATCGCGAACGAGCAGTACTTC.